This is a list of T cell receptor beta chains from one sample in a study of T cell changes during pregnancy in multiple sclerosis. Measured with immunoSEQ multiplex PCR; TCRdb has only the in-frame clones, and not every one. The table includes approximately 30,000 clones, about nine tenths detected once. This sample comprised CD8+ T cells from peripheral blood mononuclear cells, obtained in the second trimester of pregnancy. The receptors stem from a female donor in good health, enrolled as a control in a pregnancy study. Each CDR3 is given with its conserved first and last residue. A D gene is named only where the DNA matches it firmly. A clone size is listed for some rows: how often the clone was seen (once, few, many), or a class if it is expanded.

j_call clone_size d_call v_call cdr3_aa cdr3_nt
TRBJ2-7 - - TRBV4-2 CASSRIGAPYEQYF TGTGCCAGCAGCCGCATAGGGGCCCCCTACGAGCAGTACTTC
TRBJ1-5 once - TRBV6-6 CASSDFRSQAQHF TGTGCCAGCAGTGACTTCAGATCTCAGGCCCAGCATTTT
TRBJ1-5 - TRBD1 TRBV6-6 CASSSEGQGSQPQHF TGTGCCAGCAGTTCGGAGGGACAGGGTAGTCAGCCCCAGCATTTT
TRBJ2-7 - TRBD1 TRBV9 CASSEGGEGYEQYF TGTGCCAGCAGCGAAGGGGGCGAAGGTTACGAGCAGTACTTC
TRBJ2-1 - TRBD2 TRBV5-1 CASSPIAGSYNEQFF TGCGCCAGCAGCCCGATAGCGGGCTCCTACAATGAGCAGTTCTTC
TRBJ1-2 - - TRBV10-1 CASSANPEQGEDNYGYTF TGCGCCAGCAGTGCAAATCCTGAACAGGGAGAGGATAACTATGGCTACACCTTC
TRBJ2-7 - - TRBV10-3 CAPLGQLHASYEQYF TGTGCCCCTCTAGGACAGTTACACGCCTCCTACGAGCAGTACTTC
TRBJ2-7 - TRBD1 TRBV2 CASGQGQGYEQYF TGTGCCAGCGGTCAGGGACAGGGCTACGAGCAGTACTTC
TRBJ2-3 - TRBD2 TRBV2 CASSEVSGGDTQYF TGTGCCAGCAGTGAAGTTAGCGGGGGCGATACGCAGTATTTT
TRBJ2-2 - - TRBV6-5 CASSYSTWNTGELFF TGTGCCAGCAGTTACTCGACATGGAACACCGGGGAGCTGTTTTTT
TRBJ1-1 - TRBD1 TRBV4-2 CASSQVGQGMLSADTEAFF TGTGCCAGCAGCCAAGTTGGACAGGGGATGTTATCTGCGGACACTGAAGCTTTCTTT
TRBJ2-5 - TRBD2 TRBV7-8 CASSLAGGIAGTRIQETQYF TGTGCCAGCAGCTTAGCGGGAGGGATAGCGGGGACGCGAATTCAAGAGACCCAGTACTTC
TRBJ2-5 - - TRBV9 CASSVYGNYQETQYF TGTGCCAGCAGCGTATACGGGAACTACCAAGAGACCCAGTACTTC
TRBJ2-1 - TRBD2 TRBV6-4 CASSDSAGGNNEQFF TGTGCCAGCAGTGACTCAGCGGGGGGAAACAATGAGCAGTTCTTC
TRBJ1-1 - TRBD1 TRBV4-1 CASSPGTGGGTEAFF TGCGCCAGCAGCCCAGGGACAGGGGGAGGCACTGAAGCTTTCTTT
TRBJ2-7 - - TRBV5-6 CASSLEGSSYEQYF TGTGCCAGCAGCTTAGAGGGAAGCTCCTACGAGCAGTACTTC
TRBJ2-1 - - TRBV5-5 CASSPRLGNEQFF TGTGCCAGCAGCCCCCGACTAGGAAATGAGCAGTTCTTC
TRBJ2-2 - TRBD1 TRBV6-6 CASSNGQGTGELFF TGTGCCAGCAGTAATGGACAGGGAACCGGGGAGCTGTTTTTT
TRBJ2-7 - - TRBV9 CASSPGAYEQYF TGTGCCAGCAGCCCCGGGGCCTACGAGCAGTACTTC
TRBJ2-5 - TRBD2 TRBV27 CASKLASGGWYF TGTGCCAGCAAGTTGGCTAGCGGGGGGTGGTACTTC
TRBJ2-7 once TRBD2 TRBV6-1 CASSDWASGDFPYEQYF TGTGCCAGCAGTGATTGGGCTAGCGGGGATTTCCCCTACGAGCAGTACTTC
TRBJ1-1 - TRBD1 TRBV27 CASSFGQDREAFF TGTGCCAGCAGTTTCGGACAGGATCGGGAAGCTTTCTTT
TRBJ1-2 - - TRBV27 CASSSTGSLGGYTF TGTGCCAGCAGTTCCACGGGTAGTCTTGGGGGCTACACCTTC
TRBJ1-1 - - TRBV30 CAWSGEGWTEAFF TGTGCCTGGAGTGGGGAGGGGTGGACTGAAGCTTTCTTT
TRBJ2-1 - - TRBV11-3 CASSDLGGQFRDEQFF TGTGCCAGCAGCGATCTGGGGGGACAGTTCAGGGATGAGCAGTTCTTC
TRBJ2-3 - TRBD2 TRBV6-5 CASSDSGGGRDTQYF TGTGCCAGCAGCGACAGCGGGGGGGGTCGAGATACGCAGTATTTT
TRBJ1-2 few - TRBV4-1 CASTRGVGVEGYTF TGCGCCAGCACCCGGGGGGTTGGGGTTGAGGGCTACACCTTC
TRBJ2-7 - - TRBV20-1 CSASPQYEQYF TGCAGTGCTAGCCCCCAGTACGAGCAGTACTTC
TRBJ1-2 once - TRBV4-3 CASSQDISGWDGYTF TGCGCCAGCAGCCAAGATATCTCAGGGTGGGATGGCTACACCTTC
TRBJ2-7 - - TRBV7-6 CASSQGDEQYF TGTGCCAGCAGCCAAGGGGACGAGCAGTACTTC
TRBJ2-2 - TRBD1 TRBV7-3 CASSPRDRPYTGELFF TGTGCCAGCAGCCCGCGGGACAGGCCCTACACCGGGGAGCTGTTTTTT
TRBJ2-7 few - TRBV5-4 CASSLDGGYEQYF TGTGCCAGCAGCTTGGACGGGGGCTACGAGCAGTACTTC
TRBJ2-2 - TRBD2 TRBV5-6 CASRDSGGGGPGELFF TGTGCCAGCAGGGATAGCGGGGGGGGAGGTCCCGGGGAGCTGTTTTTT
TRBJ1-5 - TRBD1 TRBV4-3 CASSQILQGNQPQHF TGCGCCAGCAGCCAAATACTACAGGGGAATCAGCCCCAGCATTTT
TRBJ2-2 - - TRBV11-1 CASSLVGQGYTGELFF TGTGCCAGCAGCTTAGTTGGCCAGGGGTACACCGGGGAGCTGTTTTTT
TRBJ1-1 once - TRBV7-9 CASSLSTPGMNTEAFF TGTGCCAGCAGCTTATCCACGCCGGGAATGAACACTGAAGCTTTCTTT
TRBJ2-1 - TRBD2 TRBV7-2 CASSSLAGKYNEQFF TGTGCCAGCAGCTCGCTAGCGGGGAAATACAATGAGCAGTTCTTC
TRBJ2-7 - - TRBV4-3 CASSQGSSYEQYF TGCGCCAGCAGCCAGGGGAGCTCCTACGAGCAGTACTTC
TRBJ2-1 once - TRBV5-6 CASSLVGGEQFF TGTGCCAGCAGCTTGGTGGGAGGTGAGCAGTTCTTC
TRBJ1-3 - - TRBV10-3 CAIAQYGTGNTIYF TGTGCCATCGCGCAGTACGGGACTGGAAACACCATATATTTT
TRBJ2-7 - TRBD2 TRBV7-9 CASSLLAGGYEQYF TGTGCCAGCAGCCTTTTAGCGGGGGGCTACGAGCAGTACTTC
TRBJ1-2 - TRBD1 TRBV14 CASSQVQGAPFGYTF TGTGCCAGCAGCCAAGTCCAGGGGGCGCCTTTTGGCTACACCTTC